The source of this T cell receptor beta chain is a study of beta chain features in type 1 diabetes. Overall study context: Examination of sorted cells across all samples involved 90 million to 120 million cells.

Expressed TCRB transcripts were sequenced because the entire RNA isolate underwent reverse transcription. Method: immunoSEQ multiplex PCR; TCRdb's copy keeps in-frame clones and lacks some. The sample records some 150,000 clones, about 13% being singletons. Findings and caveats of the study: There was a moderate but significant shortening of TCRB CDR3s in all four CD4+ subsets of Type 1 diabetes patients.

Worth noting for this clone: As yet, its antigen is unknown.

Every single donor gave one heparinised blood draw, and these averaged roughly 120 mL. The authors obtained over 98% purity in all sorted populations. The receptor comes from a young man with type 1 diabetes. The specimen sequenced was central memory CD4+ T cells from blood.

This CDR3 reads CASSDPAGATDTQYF. In nucleotides, the CDR3 is TGTGCCAGTAGTGATCCAGCGGGGGCCACAGATACGCAGTATTTT. This chain joins TRBV19 and TRBJ2-3; 8 nucleotides line up with TRBD2. The CDR3 runs to 15 residues. The V gene's germline CDR1 is LNHDA and CDR2 SQIVND (reference sequence). Trimming at V came to 5 bases and at J to 2 bases, leaving 6 bases not matched to a gene. The complete variable domain, with remaining parts taken from reference TRBV19 and TRBJ2-3, reads DGGITQSPKYLFRKEGQNVTLSCEQNLNHDAMYWYRQDPGQGLRLIYYSQIVNDFQKGDIAEGYSVSREKKESFPLTVTSAQKNPTAFYLCASSDPAGATDTQYFGPGTRLTVL.